Each of the 12 T cell receptor beta chains below was sequenced from the same sample in a study of T cells after yellow fever vaccination. In TCRdb, the 5' RACE reads were re-called with MiXCR into one record per CDR3 protein. The sample has under 400,000 distinct CDR3 sequences; more than 9% are singletons. The input for sequencing was PBMCs, taken on the day of the first yellow fever vaccination. The receptors were sampled from a man in his late teens or twenties who received the YFV17D yellow fever vaccine.

The V call is TRBV5-1, the J call TRBJ2-1, with TRBD2 matching over 7 bases. V was pared by 0 bases and J by 4 bases, with 4 bases of the junction left unmatched. This CDR3 has 15 amino acids. CDR1 and CDR2 from the germline V gene are SGHRS and YFSETQ. CDR3 loop: CASSLDGTIYNEQFF. CDR3 DNA: TGCGCCAGCAGCTTGGACGGGACTATTTACAATGAGCAGTTCTTC.

This sequence joins TRBV7-2 and TRBJ1-1; 10 bases align to TRBD1. Germline V CDR1 and CDR2: SGHTA, FQGNSA. The CDR3 spans 15 residues. The junction had 5 bases not matched to a gene; V was cut back by 3 bases and J by 4 bases. CDR3 sequence: CASSLTTGGGTEAFF. In nucleotides, the CDR3 is TGTGCCAGCAGCTTGACGACAGGGGGCGGCACTGAAGCTTTCTTT.

This clonotype came up a few times. V gene TRBV6-5 combines with J gene TRBJ2-5; D remains ambiguous. V gave up 0 bases and J gave up 2 bases, with 7 bases separating them. Germline CDR1 MNHEY, CDR2 SVGAGI. This CDR3 is built from 14 residues. As DNA, the CDR3 is TGTGCCAGCAGTTACTCAGAGTCACAAGAGACCCAGTACTTC. This sequence encodes CASSYSESQETQYF.

This clonotype was counted ten times or more. The V and J genes are TRBV4-3 and TRBJ2-1; 10 positions match TRBD1. The CDR3 spans 16 residues. The germline gives CDR1 LGHNA, CDR2 YSLEER. J gave up 10 bases and V 0 bases, and 9 bases lay outside the gene matches. This CDR3 is CASSQDRGTGVGEQFF. As DNA, the CDR3 is TGCGCCAGCAGCCAAGATAGGGGGACAGGGGTTGGAGAGCAGTTCTTC.

This clonotype has only a few counts. V is TRBV20-1 and J is TRBJ2-5, with no clear D. Per the germline V gene, CDR1 is DFQATT and CDR2 is SNEGSKA (reference sequence). V shed 6 bases and J shed 5 bases, with 16 bases lying between them. The CDR3 spans 13 residues. Here the CDR3 DNA reads TGCAGTGCAGGGTTCGAATCGAGGGAGACCCAGTACTTC. This sequence encodes CSAGFESRETQYF.

This clonotype was found a few times. J is TRBJ1-1 and V is TRBV5-1, with 8 positions matching TRBD1. With V trimmed by 4 bases and J by 2 bases, 7 bases remained unmatched. This CDR3 comprises 15 residues. Germline values: CDR1 SGHRS, CDR2 YFSETQ. CDR3 sequence reads: CASSTRGQGNTEAFF. The CDR3, as DNA: TGCGCCAGCAGCACCCGAGGACAGGGCAACACTGAAGCTTTCTTT. Full variable domain (remainder filled in from reference TRBV5-1 and TRBJ1-1): KAGVTQTPRYLIKTRGQQVTLSCSPISGHRSVSWYQQTPGQGLQFLFEYFSETQRNKGNFPGRFSGRQFSNSRSEMNVSTLELGDSALYLCASSTRGQGNTEAFFGQGTRLTVV.

This clonotype has more than one count but fewer than ten. V and J are TRBV12-3 or TRBV12-4 and TRBJ1-2; a possible D gene is TRBD1 (5 bases). The ends were cut back, 6 bases at V and 3 bases at J, with 11 bases in the middle. The CDR3 has 13 residues. CDR3 protein: CASRRGGDYGYTF. The CDR3 DNA reads as TGTGCCAGCAGAAGGGGAGGGGACTATGGCTACACCTTC.

This clonotype occurred many times. This rearrangement joins TRBV4-1 to TRBJ2-1, with no clear D. Trimming stripped 1 base from V and 11 bases from J, with 3 bases between. Per the germline V gene, CDR1 is MGHRA and CDR2 is YSYEKL. This CDR3 is built from 10 residues. As DNA, the CDR3 is TGCGCCAGCAGCCAAGGGAAGCAGTTCTTC. Its translation: CASSQGKQFF.

The chain has TRBV3-1 and TRBJ2-7; D gene unclear. Germline lookup yields CDR1 LGHDT and CDR2 YNNKEL (reference sequence). The CDR3 contains 12 residues. Trimming removed 3 bases from V and 1 base from J, with 4 bases in between. CDR3 loop: CASSHESYEQYF. The CDR3 DNA reads as TGTGCCAGCAGCCATGAGTCCTACGAGCAGTACTTC.

V is TRBV27 and J is TRBJ2-5; tentative D call: TRBD2 (7 bases). Per the germline V gene, CDR1 is MNHEY and CDR2 is SMNVEV (reference sequence). The CDR3 runs to 16 residues. The germline V and J ends were trimmed by 0 bases and 4 bases, with 15 bases remaining between them. The CDR3 reads CASSLSFFGGRETQYF. The CDR3 nucleotides are TGTGCCAGCAGTTTATCTTTCTTCGGGGGGCGAGAGACCCAGTACTTC.

This clonotype was detected many times. The J gene is TRBJ2-5, the V gene TRBV5-1; D remains ambiguous. The CDR3 has 14 amino acids. Trimming shortened V by 0 bases and J by 5 bases, and 11 bases separated the two germline ends. CDR1 SGHRS and CDR2 YFSETQ come from the germline V gene. The CDR3 DNA reads as TGCGCCAGCAGCTTGGCCGAGGCGTGGGAGACCCAGTACTTC. This codes for CASSLAEAWETQYF.

This clonotype has a handful of counts. The V and J genes are TRBV2 and TRBJ1-4, with D hard to call. The CDR3 is 12 amino acids. Trimming took off 8 bases at V and 3 bases at J, with 7 bases between the two ends. CDR1 SNHLY and CDR2 FYNNEI come from the germline V gene. The CDR3 DNA is TGTGCCAGCGCTGGGGCTAATGAAAAACTGTTTTTT. It yields the protein CASAGANEKLFF.